A single sample gave rise to the 5 T cell receptor beta chains below, sequenced in a study of blood T cell repertoires in COVID-19. Only in-frame clones appear in the TCRdb table, and some are missing; sequencing was by immunoSEQ multiplex PCR. The data hold around 150,000 clones, with approximately 86% observed a single time. The specimen was peripheral blood. The receptors derive from a man aged 55 to 69 with acute or convalescent COVID-19.

The chain uses TRBV28 and TRBJ2-7; D is ambiguous. Trimming took 5 bases from V and 6 from J, leaving 11 bases between them. The CDR3 contains 12 residues. Germline CDR1 and CDR2: MDHEN and SYDVKM. The CDR3 DNA reads TGTGCCAGCAGTACTTCCCGACTCGAGCAGTACTTC. Its protein product is CASSTSRLEQYF.

This chain's CDR3 is CAWKGLAGDLNTGELFF. The CDR3 bases are TGTGCCTGGAAGGGGCTAGCGGGAGACTTGAACACCGGGGAGCTGTTTTTT. The genes are TRBV30 and TRBJ2-2; 10 bases match TRBD2. With V trimmed by 4 bases and J by 1 base, 9 bases remained unmatched. The CDR3 is 17 residues long. Germline V gene lookup returns CDR1 GTSNPN and CDR2 SVGIG (reference sequence). Combining the CDR3 with reference TRBV30 and TRBJ2-2 gives the whole variable domain SQTIHQWPATLVQPVGSPLSLECTVEGTSNPNLYWYRQAAGRGLQLLFYSVGIGQISSEVPQNLSASRPQDRQFILSSKKLLLSDSGFYLCAWKGLAGDLNTGELFFGEGSRLTVL.

The V and J genes are TRBV19 and TRBJ1-5; 9 bases align to TRBD1. Germline lookup yields CDR1 LNHDA and CDR2 SQIVND (reference sequence). This CDR3 comprises 15 residues. Unmatched junction bases numbered 3, after V lost 6 bases and J lost 0 bases. The DNA of the CDR3 is TGTGCCAGTAGCCGGACAGGGGTTAGCAATCAGCCCCAGCATTTT. This sequence encodes CASSRTGVSNQPQHF.

The genes are TRBV4-2 and TRBJ1-5; D is unresolved. Trimming shortened V by 4 bases and J by 2 bases, and 15 bases separated the two germline ends. The CDR3 is 16 residues long. Germline CDR1 and CDR2: LGHNA and YNFKEQ. The CDR3 spells CASSRRWGEGNQPQHF. The CDR3 bases are TGTGCCAGCAGCCGTCGTTGGGGAGAAGGCAATCAGCCCCAGCATTTT.

The chain uses TRBV19 and TRBJ1-1; the match to TRBD1 covers 7 bases. V dropped 5 bases and J dropped 1; count of bases not matched to a gene: 7. In germline, CDR1 is LNHDA, CDR2 SQIVND (reference sequence). This CDR3 has 15 residues. The CDR3 protein is CASSVMDRPNTEAFF. The CDR3 region has the DNA TGTGCCAGTAGTGTGATGGACAGGCCGAACACTGAAGCTTTCTTT. The whole variable domain, remainder taken from reference TRBV19 and TRBJ1-1, is DGGITQSPKYLFRKEGQNVTLSCEQNLNHDAMYWYRQDPGQGLRLIYYSQIVNDFQKGDIAEGYSVSREKKESFPLTVTSAQKNPTAFYLCASSVMDRPNTEAFFGQGTRLTVV.